What follows are 27 T cell receptor beta chains derived from one specimen sequenced in a study of cytomegalovirus exposure and HLA in healthy donors. Data came from immunoSEQ multiplex PCR; TCRdb stores just in-frame clones and leaves some out. Altogether 150,000 to 250,000 clones are present, approximately 80% being singletons, with the ten largest covering 13%. Sequencing was done on a sample of PBMCs. The receptor set was obtained from a woman aged 30 to 39 in good health and CMV-seropositive.

The rearrangement joins TRBV4-2 to TRBJ2-1, with a tentative D call TRBD2 (6 bases). Trimming removed 0 bases at V and 3 bases at J, with 12 bases between. Germline V gene lookup returns CDR1 LGHNA and CDR2 YNFKEQ. The CDR3 is 16 residues long. The CDR3 protein is CASSQDPPGLYNEQFF. The CDR3 DNA follows: TGTGCCAGCAGCCAAGATCCCCCGGGACTCTACAATGAGCAGTTCTTC.

The rearrangement joins TRBV6-5 to TRBJ2-7; D may be TRBD2 (6 bases). The V and J ends lost 2 bases and 4 bases respectively, with 15 bases between them. Per the germline V gene, CDR1 is MNHEY and CDR2 is SVGAGI. This CDR3 is 15 amino acids long. CDR3 bases: TGTGCCAGCAGTTACCGGCGGGGTGGGCATTACGAGCAGTACTTC. Protein: CASSYRRGGHYEQYF.

This clone is a singleton in its sample. The chain couples TRBV7-6 to TRBJ2-5, with 7 bases identical to TRBD1. V trimming: 4 bases; J trimming: 2 bases; junction bases outside the gene matches: 1. The CDR3 runs to 13 residues. CDR1 is SGHVS, CDR2 FNYEAQ, per germline. CDR3 amino acids: CASSWDRQETQYF. Here the CDR3 DNA reads TGTGCCAGCAGCTGGGACAGACAAGAGACCCAGTACTTC.

The J gene is TRBJ2-7, the V gene TRBV9; D possibly corresponds to TRBD2 (6 bases). V lost 5 bases to trimming and J lost 3 bases, with 18 bases between them. The CDR3 runs 15 residues. Looked up from germline, CDR1 is SGDLS and CDR2 is YYNGEE. CDR3 residues: CASSGFGAEGYEQYF. DNA of the CDR3: TGTGCCAGCAGTGGGTTTGGGGCGGAGGGCTACGAGCAGTACTTC. Based on the CDR3 plus reference TRBV9 and TRBJ2-7, the full variable domain is DSGVTQTPKHLITATGQRVTLRCSPRSGDLSVYWYQQSLDQGLQFLIQYYNGEERAKGNILERFSAQQFPDLHSELNLSSLELGDSALYFCASSGFGAEGYEQYFGPGTRLTVT.

The chain links TRBV15 to TRBJ1-5, with no clear D. Germline CDR1 reads LNHNV; CDR2 reads YYDKDF (reference sequence). The CDR3 sequence is 14 residues long. With 1 base removed from V and 0 bases from J, the gap between germline ends came to 4 bases. The DNA for the CDR3 is TGTGCCACCAGCAGAGGCGGTAGCAATCAGCCCCAGCATTTT. Its translation is CATSRGGSNQPQHF.

This clone occurred a few times. Different DNA sequences within this sample yield the same CDR3. The V and J genes are TRBV7-9 and TRBJ2-7; D is possibly TRBD2 (6 bases). The CDR3 extends over 12 amino acids. V was shortened by 4 bases and J by 3 bases, with 7 bases between the two germline ends. Germline lookup yields CDR1 SEHNR and CDR2 FQNEAQ (reference sequence). The DNA for the CDR3 is TGTGCCAGCAGCTCGGGGGACTACGAGCAGTACTTC. Translation gives CASSSGDYEQYF.

The table lists this clone with a count of one. This chain's CDR3 is CAWGRTFKADTQYF. CDR3 in DNA: TGTGCCTGGGGCAGGACTTTTAAGGCAGATACGCAGTATTTT. The chain couples TRBV30 to TRBJ2-3, with D perhaps matching TRBD2 (5 bases). Germline V gene data show CDR1 as GTSNPN and CDR2 as SVGIG (reference sequence). The CDR3 runs 14 residues. V lost 5 bases and J 4 bases, leaving 16 bases between the germline ends.

The chain is built from TRBV9 and TRBJ2-1; D ambiguous. CDR3 length equals 15 residues. Germline V CDR1 and CDR2: SGDLS, YYNGEE. The V end was cut by 3 bases, the J end by 3 bases, with 13 bases between. The CDR3 is CASSAAGTNYNEQFF. The CDR3 region has the DNA TGTGCCAGCAGCGCCGCTGGTACAAACTACAATGAGCAGTTCTTC.

This clone showed up just once. CDR3 residues: CASSSLGQALNEQFF. The DNA for the CDR3 is TGTGCCAGCAGTTCCCTGGGACAGGCCCTCAATGAGCAGTTCTTC. The V gene is TRBV27, the J gene TRBJ2-1, with 8 bases fitting TRBD1. The CDR3 extends over 15 amino acids. Germline V CDR1 and CDR2: MNHEY, SMNVEV (reference sequence). V dropped 4 bases and J dropped 6; count of bases not matched to a gene: 8.

The V call is TRBV5-1, the J call TRBJ2-3, with 12 bases aligning to TRBD2. The CDR3 sequence is 16 residues long. The V gene's germline CDR1 is SGHRS and CDR2 YFSETQ. Unmatched junction bases numbered 7, after V lost 2 bases and J lost 6 bases. The CDR3, as DNA: TGCGCCAGCAGCTTCGGACTAGCGGGGACCACCGATACGCAGTATTTT. It codes for CASSFGLAGTTDTQYF.

This clone has more than one count but fewer than ten. V usage is TRBV10-3 and J usage is TRBJ2-7; D unclear. CDR1 and CDR2 (germline): ENHRY, SYGVKD. V was pared by 7 bases and J by 4 bases, with 8 bases between. The CDR3 extends over 11 amino acids. Here the CDR3 reads CAIMAGYEQYF. The CDR3, as DNA: TGTGCCATCATGGCCGGGTACGAGCAGTACTTC.

The chain carries TRBV20-1 and TRBJ2-7, with D possibly matching TRBD1 (5 bases). CDR3 length: 11 residues. Germline CDR1 is DFQATT and CDR2 is SNEGSKA (reference sequence). Trimming shortened V by 2 bases and J by 6 bases, and 8 bases separated the two germline ends. This chain's CDR3 is CSARKTAEQYF. CDR3 nucleotides: TGCAGTGCTAGAAAGACAGCCGAGCAGTACTTC.

CDR3 nucleotides: TGTGCCAGCAGCTCCGGACTAGCTAAGGACGAGCAGTACTTC. It is translated as CASSSGLAKDEQYF. The genes are TRBV7-9 and TRBJ2-7; 8 bases line up with TRBD2. V dropped 4 bases and J dropped 5; count of bases not matched to a gene: 7. The CDR3 is 14 residues long. Germline values: CDR1 SEHNR, CDR2 FQNEAQ (reference sequence).

CDR3 bases: TGTGCCAGCAGTTTAGGGCTAGCCGGCTACGAGCAGTACTTC. It codes for CASSLGLAGYEQYF. The rearrangement uses TRBV27 and TRBJ2-7, with D perhaps TRBD2 (5 bases). Germline V gives CDR1 MNHEY, CDR2 SMNVEV (reference sequence). V shed 2 bases and J shed 3 bases, with 11 bases lying between them. The CDR3 totals 14 residues.

The V call is TRBV6-1, the J call TRBJ1-5; possible D gene TRBD1, 5 bases. Germline V CDR1 and CDR2: MNHNS, SASEGT. V lost 4 bases and J 4 bases, leaving 14 bases between the germline ends. The CDR3 runs to 15 residues. The CDR3 sequence: CASSARQTRNQPQHF. The CDR3 DNA is TGTGCCAGCAGTGCCCGACAGACCCGAAATCAGCCCCAGCATTTT.

The rearrangement joins TRBV25-1 to TRBJ1-3; 7 nucleotides line up with TRBD1. The CDR3 extends over 15 amino acids. With 2 bases clipped from V and 5 bases from J, the junction kept 6 bases outside the gene matches. Germline V gives CDR1 MGHDK, CDR2 SYGVNS. DNA for the CDR3: TGTGCCAGCAGTGAAGGGAGACAGGGCCGAAACACCATATATTTT. Translated: CASSEGRQGRNTIYF. The full variable domain, with the rest looked up from reference TRBV25-1 and TRBJ1-3, is EADIYQTPRYLVIGTGKKITLECSQTMGHDKMYWYQQDPGMELHLIHYSYGVNSTEKGDLSSESTVSRIRTEHFPLTLESARPSHTSQYLCASSEGRQGRNTIYFGEGSWLTVV.

The chain has TRBV15 and TRBJ2-4; D is perhaps TRBD1 (5 bases). V lost 0 bases to trimming and J lost 4 bases, with 13 bases between them. This CDR3 contains 16 residues. Germline lookup yields CDR1 LNHNV and CDR2 YYDKDF (reference sequence). Here the CDR3 DNA reads TGTGCCACCAGCAGAGATTCCACCAGGGTAAAAAACATTCAGTACTTC. Its translation is CATSRDSTRVKNIQYF.

The genes are TRBV5-8 and TRBJ2-3; D is unclear. V was clipped by 0 bases and J by 2 bases, with 7 bases between them. CDR1 and CDR2 (germline): SGHTS, YDEGEE. The CDR3 consists of 14 residues. The CDR3 region has the DNA TGTGCCAGCAGCTTGGACCAAGCCACAGATACGCAGTATTTT. It yields the protein CASSLDQATDTQYF.

The V gene is TRBV6-5, the J gene TRBJ2-5; TRBD1 matches 7 bases. Germline lookup yields CDR1 MNHEY and CDR2 SVGAGI. The CDR3 consists of 15 residues. Germline trimming cut 2 bases from V and 1 base from J; bases unmatched to any gene: 4. The CDR3 protein is CASSYRTGGQETQYF. The CDR3 DNA follows: TGTGCCAGCAGTTACAGGACAGGCGGCCAAGAGACCCAGTACTTC.

The chain carries TRBV29-1 and TRBJ2-1; 9 bases map to TRBD2. The junction had 7 bases not matched to a gene; V was cut back by 4 bases and J by 6 bases. The length of the CDR3 is 14 residues. The germline gives CDR1 SQVTM, CDR2 ANQGSEA. The CDR3 protein is CSVAGGRASNEQFF. CDR3 DNA: TGCAGCGTTGCGGGCGGGAGGGCCAGCAATGAGCAGTTCTTC.

In DNA, the CDR3 is TGTGCCAGCAGTGAAAGGACAGGTCGAGGAACTGAAGCTTTCTTT. Protein: CASSERTGRGTEAFF. The rearrangement links TRBV2 to TRBJ1-1, with TRBD1 matching 7 bases. Germline CDR1 SNHLY, CDR2 FYNNEI. This CDR3 comprises 15 residues. V lost 2 bases, J lost 5 bases, and 8 bases stayed unmatched.

This chain links TRBV18 with TRBJ2-1, with 8 bases matching TRBD1. With 0 bases clipped from V and 9 bases from J, the junction kept 10 bases outside the gene matches. The CDR3 loop spans 16 amino acids. Germline CDR1 is KGHSH and CDR2 is LQKENI. The CDR3 protein is CASSPPRDRLDFEQFF. The CDR3 DNA sequence: TGTGCCAGCTCACCACCGCGGGACAGGTTGGATTTTGAGCAGTTCTTC.

The rearrangement joins TRBV12-5 to TRBJ2-2; tentative D call: TRBD2 (6 bases). The CDR3 consists of 16 residues. V shed 5 bases and J shed 4 bases, with 17 bases lying between them. Germline V gives CDR1 LGHNT, CDR2 FRNRAP. This CDR3 reads CASGTPWEDGTGELFF. The CDR3 coding sequence is TGTGCTAGTGGTACACCCTGGGAGGACGGCACCGGGGAGCTGTTTTTT.

The rearrangement links TRBV2 to TRBJ2-3; TRBD2 is a possible D gene (5 bases). Germline CDR1 reads SNHLY; CDR2 reads FYNNEI. The CDR3 is 14 amino acids. With 7 bases removed from V and 2 bases from J, the gap between germline ends came to 13 bases. The CDR3 DNA reads as TGTGCCAGCATCTGGACTGGGGTCACAGATACGCAGTATTTT. This translates into CASIWTGVTDTQYF.

As DNA, the CDR3 is TGTGCCAGCTCGGGGGGAGGAGGGCAAGAGACCCAGTACTTC. It encodes CASSGGGGQETQYF. The rearrangement joins TRBV7-9 to TRBJ2-5; 7 bases agree with TRBD2. Germline CDR1 and CDR2: SEHNR and FQNEAQ (reference sequence). V shed 8 bases and J 2 bases; nucleotides not matched to a gene: 8. This CDR3 contains 14 residues.

The J gene is TRBJ2-7, the V gene TRBV18, with 12 bases fitting TRBD1. The CDR3 runs 15 residues. CDR1 is KGHSH, CDR2 LQKENI, per germline. V was clipped by 1 base and J by 5 bases; unmatched bases: 3. The CDR3 region has the DNA TGTGCCAGCTCACCACGGGGACAGGGGGCGGACGAGCAGTACTTC. The encoded protein is CASSPRGQGADEQYF. The full variable domain, rest sourced from reference TRBV18 and TRBJ2-7, is NAGVMQNPRHLVRRRGQEARLRCSPMKGHSHVYWYRQLPEEGLKFMVYLQKENIIDESGMPKERFSAEFPKEGPSILRIQQVVRGDSAAYFCASSPRGQGADEQYFGPGTRLTVT.

This chain links TRBV2 with TRBJ2-5; a weak D match, TRBD2 (5 bases). CDR3 length equals 14 residues. Trimming left V 8 bases short and J 4 bases short, with 17 bases between. CDR1 is SNHLY and CDR2 is FYNNEI in the germline V gene. The CDR3 region has the DNA TGTGCCAGCGGGGTGAGGGTCGGAGGAGAGACCCAGTACTTC. Amino acids: CASGVRVGGETQYF.